This TCR beta chain was obtained from a study of blood T cell repertoires in COVID-19 (dated by TCRdb to about 2020). About the investigation overall: The collaborator samples originated in the United States, Italy and Spain and spanned the acute and convalescent phases of COVID-19. The material from the prospective study consisted of cDNA or gDNA derived from T cells, B-cell-depleted T cells, or PBMCs. Subjects who had been exposed to COVID-19, were actively infected with it, or had recovered from it provided the deeply sampled blood TCRbeta repertoires that made up the dataset. A freely available public database, intended as a resource for researchers studying the immune response to SARS-CoV-2, is where the repertoires were released. The samples were drawn from two sources: the first 160 participants of the ongoing ImmuneRACE study, and 1,000 to 1,500 subjects contributed by 6 global collaborators. Sample metadata almost always included a de-identified subject ID, COVID-19 status, age in years and sex. HLA class I and class II types, where available, came from metadata supplied by the sample provider rather than from assay-based typing.

The immunoSEQ Assay, a bias-controlled multiplex PCR, was used to amplify TCRbeta CDR3 regions from genomic DNA. As for how the authors treated the data: Within the assay, amplification of reference gene primers was used to estimate how many nucleated cells each sample contained. Sequence reads were collapsed and filtered to measure the absolute abundance of every unique TCRbeta CDR3 rearrangement. For each sample, productive Simpson clonality was calculated by taking the square root of Simpson's diversity index across productive rearrangements. TCRdb provides this immuneACCESS table in a form limited to in-frame rearrangements. Some clones are lacking; in checked studies, under half of them reflect an unresolved V gene, and why the rest are absent is not known. V and J calls and clone size come straight from that table; D and trimming were deduced from the DNA. The sample includes approximately 150,000 clones, with 65% to 85% observed a single time. The ten most abundant clones make up roughly 4.7% of the sample.

Each collaborating institution followed its own protocols to collect whole blood in K2EDTA tubes. For TCRbeta analysis, collaborators shipped samples as frozen whole blood, isolated PBMCs, or DNA extracted from either of those sample types. For CDR1 and CDR2, the germline V gene lists SGHTA and FQGNSA. The junction carries 13 bases between V and J, which are trimmed by 3 bases and 7 bases respectively. Its CDR3 holds 15 amino acids, cysteine through phenylalanine. The read is trimmed to its CDR3 DNA, 45 bases read in frame from base 1. A word on this clone: The antigen this receptor binds is unknown. Base qualities were left out, and no much larger clone turns up one base away.

Results and caveats for the whole study, not just this receptor: The quantity of clinical and demographic metadata differed by source and by participant and was supplied without curation.

The V and J segments used are TRBV7-2 and TRBJ1-6; the best D guess is TRBD1, with 6 bases matching. The clonotype comes from a woman aged 45-59 years with acute or convalescent COVID-19. Specimen: peripheral blood. The DNA is as follows: TGTGCCAGCAGCTTGGCGACAGGTTTAAATTCACCCCTCCACTTT. This sequence encodes CASSLATGLNSPLHF.